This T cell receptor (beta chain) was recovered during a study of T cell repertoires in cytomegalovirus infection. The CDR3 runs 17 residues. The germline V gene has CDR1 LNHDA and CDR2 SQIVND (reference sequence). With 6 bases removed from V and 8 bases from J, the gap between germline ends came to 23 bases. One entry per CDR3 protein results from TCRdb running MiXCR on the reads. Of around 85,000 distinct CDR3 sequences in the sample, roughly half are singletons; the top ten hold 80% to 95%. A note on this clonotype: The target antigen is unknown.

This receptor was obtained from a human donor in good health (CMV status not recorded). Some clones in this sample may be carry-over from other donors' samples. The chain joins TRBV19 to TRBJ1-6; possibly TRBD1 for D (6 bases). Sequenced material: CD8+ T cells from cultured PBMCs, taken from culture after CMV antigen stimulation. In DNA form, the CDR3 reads TGTGCCAGTAGCCTACCACCTTACAGGGAGGAGGATTCACCCCTCCACTTT. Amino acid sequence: CASSLPPYREEDSPLHF.